This T cell receptor beta chain was profiled in a study of OX40 agonist ivuxolimab in advanced cancers. Overall study: Dose-escalation cases comprised hepatocellular carcinoma, melanoma, renal cell or head and neck cancer.

TCRdb's copy holds only in-frame clones and misses some; the assay was immunoSEQ multiplex PCR. The sample yields about 30,000 clones, approximately 84% seen once. Patients who had autoimmune disease history or got systemic immunosuppression were left out. The count of this clone is one. Its cognate antigen is unknown. V was pared by 4 bases and J by 5 bases, with 10 bases between. The CDR3 length is 12 residues. Germline V gene data show CDR1 as SGDLS and CDR2 as YYNGEE. The study's findings and limits: Dose levels from 0.1 to 3.0 mg/kg saw CD4+ and CD8+ blood T cells expand clonally by week 6.

The sequence was collected from an adult with an advanced solid tumor such as melanoma, head and neck, liver or kidney cancer. Sequenced material: CD4+ or CD8+ T cells sorted from blood, taken in a trial of the OX40 agonist ivuxolimab. This chain joins TRBV9 and TRBJ2-7; D remains ambiguous. The CDR3 nucleotides are TGTGCCAGCAGCTCATCCTCGGACGAGCAGTACTTC. It codes for CASSSSSDEQYF.